These 11 T cell receptor beta chains were all obtained from the same sample, sequenced in a study of CD8+ T cells in alopecia areata. RNA extraction and reverse transcription yielded cDNA as sequencing template. TCRdb's table, derived via immunoSEQ multiplex PCR, lists solely in-frame clones and lacks some. The sample consists of about 150,000 clones, around 54% of them appearing once. What was sequenced was CD4+ T cells sorted from blood. These receptors were obtained from a human donor in good health.

This clone has a handful of counts. This chain uses TRBV29-1 with TRBJ2-3; no definite D call. This CDR3 region has 14 residues. With 4 bases removed from V and 1 base from J, the gap between germline ends came to 12 bases. CDR1 is SQVTM, CDR2 ANQGSEA, per germline. CDR3 in amino acids: CSVVQDPRTDTQYF. The CDR3 DNA sequence: TGCAGCGTTGTCCAGGACCCCCGCACAGATACGCAGTATTTT.

The chain employs TRBV29-1 and TRBJ1-3, with 7 positions matching TRBD1. The CDR3 loop spans 15 amino acids. CDR1 is SQVTM and CDR2 is ANQGSEA in the germline V gene. The J segment lost 0 bases and the V segment lost 7 bases, leaving 9 bases of the junction unmatched. The CDR3 region is CSATGQDNSGNTIYF. Here the CDR3 DNA reads TGCAGCGCAACCGGACAGGACAACTCTGGAAACACCATATATTTT.

The chain uses TRBV29-1 and TRBJ1-1, with D uncertain. The V end lost 6 bases, the J end lost 0 bases, and 17 bases lay between the germline ends. Germline V gene lookup returns CDR1 SQVTM and CDR2 ANQGSEA. There are 15 residues in the CDR3. In nucleotides, the CDR3 is TGCAGCGTCGCCGTCCTCGCGACACTGAACACTGAAGCTTTCTTT. Encoded protein: CSVAVLATLNTEAFF.

The V gene is TRBV15, the J gene TRBJ2-5, with D tentatively TRBD1 or TRBD2 (5 bases each). The V gene lost 8 bases and the J gene lost 2 bases, with 21 bases spanning the gap. CDR3 size: 16 residues. Germline-derived CDR1 and CDR2 are LNHNV and YYDKDF (reference sequence). The CDR3 sequence: CATARGDSDIQETQYF. The CDR3 DNA follows: TGTGCCACCGCCCGGGGCGACAGTGACATTCAAGAGACCCAGTACTTC.

For this clone: One end of the junction is discordant with germline, which a read error may explain. The V gene is TRBV7-9, the J gene TRBJ1-5; 7 nucleotides line up with TRBD1. Per germline, CDR1 SEHNR and CDR2 FQNEAQ (reference sequence). This CDR3 has 13 amino acids. As DNA, the CDR3 is TGTGCCAGCAGCCGGGGACAGAATCCGCCCCAGCATTTT. Its translation: CASSRGQNPPQHF.

This clone has a single count. The chain links TRBV6-6 to TRBJ2-3; 12 nucleotides line up with TRBD1. Germline V gene lookup returns CDR1 MNHNY and CDR2 SVGAGI (reference sequence). This CDR3 has 14 residues. V shed 8 bases and J 4 bases; nucleotides not matched to a gene: 4. CDR3 loop: CASGTGGVADTQYF. The CDR3 DNA is TGTGCCAGCGGGACAGGGGGCGTTGCAGATACGCAGTATTTT.

The chain joins TRBV5-1 to TRBJ1-1, with 8 bases lining up with TRBD1. The germline gives CDR1 SGHRS, CDR2 YFSETQ. There are 16 residues in the CDR3. With V trimmed by 4 bases and J by 4 bases, 12 bases remained unmatched. The CDR3 sequence: CASSPRTGTMGTEAFF. The CDR3 coding sequence is TGCGCCAGCAGCCCTCGGACAGGGACTATGGGCACTGAAGCTTTCTTT. The full variable domain, with the rest looked up from reference TRBV5-1 and TRBJ1-1, is KAGVTQTPRYLIKTRGQQVTLSCSPISGHRSVSWYQQTPGQGLQFLFEYFSETQRNKGNFPGRFSGRQFSNSRSEMNVSTLELGDSALYLCASSPRTGTMGTEAFFGQGTRLTVV.

The V and J genes are TRBV4-2 and TRBJ1-4; the match to TRBD1 covers 11 bases. The CDR3 contains 15 residues. Trimming removed 4 bases from V and 7 bases from J; junction bases left unmatched: 5. The germline CDR1 and CDR2 sequences are LGHNA and YNFKEQ. The CDR3 region has the DNA TGTGCCAGCAGCCCGACCGGGACAGGGGGTGAAAAACTGTTTTTT. Residues: CASSPTGTGGEKLFF.

The V and J genes are TRBV29-1 and TRBJ2-7; D is uncertain. Trimming shortened V by 4 bases and J by 3 bases, and 19 bases separated the two germline ends. The CDR3 runs 15 residues. Germline V CDR1 and CDR2: SQVTM, ANQGSEA. The CDR3 spells CSVGTHSDGVYEQYF. The CDR3 DNA is TGCAGCGTTGGAACCCACTCGGACGGAGTCTACGAGCAGTACTTC.

This clone was picked up a small number of times. The chain is built from TRBV28 and TRBJ2-1; no definite D call. The CDR3 consists of 11 residues. Per the germline V gene, CDR1 is MDHEN and CDR2 is SYDVKM. The V end lost 6 bases, the J end lost 2 bases, and 2 bases lay between the germline ends. The CDR3 DNA reads as TGTGCCAGCAGGACCTACAATGAGCAGTTCTTC. Translating gives CASRTYNEQFF.

V gene TRBV29-1 combines with J gene TRBJ1-4; possibly TRBD1 for D (5 bases). The V end lost 4 bases, the J end lost 8 bases, and 14 bases lay between the germline ends. Germline lookup yields CDR1 SQVTM and CDR2 ANQGSEA. This CDR3 region has 13 residues. CDR3: CSVGLWGNEKLFF. In DNA form, the CDR3 reads TGCAGCGTTGGGCTGTGGGGCAACGAAAAACTGTTTTTT.